Each of the 6 T cell receptor beta chains below was sequenced from the same sample in a study of blood T cell repertoires in COVID-19. Profiling relied on immunoSEQ multiplex PCR, and the TCRdb table lists in-frame clones only, not all of them. The sample has some 70,000 clones, 90% seen once; the top ten hold 5% to 6%. Material for sequencing was peripheral blood. The receptor source for this set is a man aged 45-60 years with acute or convalescent COVID-19.

The chain combines TRBV19 with TRBJ2-2; the match to TRBD1 covers 7 bases. After removal of 3 bases from V and 2 bases from J, the junction contained 6 bases not matched to a gene. Germline CDR1 is LNHDA and CDR2 is SQIVND (reference sequence). The CDR3 covers 16 residues. CDR3 amino acids: CASSIRTGVNTGELFF. The CDR3 region has the DNA TGTGCCAGTAGTATTCGAACAGGGGTCAACACCGGGGAGCTGTTTTTT. Full variable domain (remainder filled in from reference TRBV19 and TRBJ2-2): DGGITQSPKYLFRKEGQNVTLSCEQNLNHDAMYWYRQDPGQGLRLIYYSQIVNDFQKGDIAEGYSVSREKKESFPLTVTSAQKNPTAFYLCASSIRTGVNTGELFFGEGSRLTVL.

This chain uses TRBV5-1 with TRBJ1-1; D not certain. Germline CDR1 reads SGHRS; CDR2 reads YFSETQ. V lost 1 base and J 5 bases, leaving 9 bases between the germline ends. The CDR3 extends over 13 amino acids. The CDR3 DNA follows: TGCGCCAGCAGCTTGAGCGGAGGGACTGAAGCTTTCTTT. Translating it yields CASSLSGGTEAFF.

The rearrangement uses TRBV9 and TRBJ2-3; the match to TRBD2 covers 9 bases. The CDR3 is made up of 16 amino acids. The V gene end was trimmed by 3 bases and the J gene end by 3 bases; junction bases not matched to a gene: 8. CDR1 and CDR2 from the germline V gene are SGDLS and YYNGEE. CDR3 DNA sequence: TGTGCCAGCAGCGACGTAGCGGGAGAGTTAACAGATACGCAGTATTTT. Amino acids: CASSDVAGELTDTQYF.

The V call is TRBV19, the J call TRBJ1-1, with TRBD1 as a possible D gene (6 bases). CDR1 LNHDA and CDR2 SQIVND come from the germline V gene (reference sequence). The CDR3 sequence is 13 residues long. The germline V and J ends were trimmed by 5 bases and 6 bases, with 13 bases remaining between them. The CDR3 here is CASSSQQGSEAFF. CDR3 DNA: TGTGCCAGTAGTTCGCAACAGGGTTCTGAAGCTTTCTTT.

Comments on this clone: At one boundary the junction diverges from the germline segment, which might be a read error. The chain carries TRBV9 and TRBJ2-1; 9 bases map to TRBD2. The germline CDR1 and CDR2 sequences are SGDLS and YYNGEE. The CDR3 sequence is 12 residues long. The CDR3 bases are TGTGCCAGCAGCGTGGGAGCGGGAGGTCCTCTCTTC. It codes for CASSVGAGGPLF.

This chain links TRBV11-2 with TRBJ2-5, with 8 bases lining up with TRBD2. Trimming at V came to 4 bases and at J to 5 bases, leaving 3 bases not matched to a gene. The germline V gene encodes CDR1 SGHAT and CDR2 FQNNGV. The CDR3 contains 13 residues. CDR3: CASSWSGGETQYF. The CDR3 bases are TGTGCCAGCAGCTGGTCGGGGGGGGAGACCCAGTACTTC.